Listed below are T cell receptor beta chains from one sample, sequenced in a study of CD8 T cells in ankylosing spondylitis. One entry per CDR3 protein results from TCRdb running MiXCR on the 5' RACE reads. The profile covers 400,000 to 450,000 distinct CDR3 sequences, with more than 15% appearing a single time and 0.85% to 1.3% taken by the ten largest. Sequenced sample: blood, either unsorted or a sorted T cell fraction (not recorded which). These receptors all stem from a male donor with ankylosing spondylitis. Both conserved end residues are part of each CDR3. The D gene is left open where the match is weak. Clone size, where shown, is once, few, many, or a class for clones that have expanded.

cdr3_length,d_call,j_call,clone_size,v_call,cdr3_aa,cdr3_nt
15,TRBD1,TRBJ1-1,few,TRBV12-3/TRBV12-4,CASSLNRGRNTEAFF,TGTGCCAGCAGTTTAAACAGGGGGCGGAACACTGAAGCTTTCTTT
15,NA,TRBJ1-1,NA,TRBV7-9,CASSSQDPAYTEAFF,TGTGCCAGCAGCTCCCAAGACCCCGCTTACACTGAAGCTTTCTTT
14,NA,TRBJ1-1,few,TRBV11-2,CASSPRKKGTEAFF,TGTGCCAGCAGCCCTAGGAAGAAGGGCACTGAAGCTTTCTTT
12,NA,TRBJ2-7,NA,TRBV3-1,CASSLYPGEQYF,TGTGCCAGCAGCCTTTACCCAGGCGAGCAGTACTTC
18,TRBD2,TRBJ2-1,NA,TRBV15,CATSRTSGSFEVSNEQFF,TGTGCCACCAGCAGGACTAGCGGGAGTTTCGAGGTCTCCAATGAGCAGTTCTTC
14,TRBD2,TRBJ2-5,NA,TRBV3-1,CASSQELARETQYF,TGTGCCAGCAGCCAAGAACTAGCGCGGGAGACCCAGTACTTC
13,NA,TRBJ2-3,many,TRBV7-9,CASSLARTDTQYF,TGTGCCAGCAGTCTAGCGCGCACAGATACGCAGTATTTT
15,TRBD2,TRBJ2-3,NA,TRBV14,CASSQSAGAAATQYF,TGTGCCAGCAGCCAATCAGCGGGGGCTGCTGCTACGCAGTATTTT
13,NA,TRBJ1-4,NA,TRBV20-1,CSARAQGFEKLFF,TGCAGTGCTAGGGCGCAGGGCTTTGAAAAACTGTTTTTT
13,NA,TRBJ2-2,NA,TRBV6-1,CASINPNTGELFF,TGTGCCAGCATCAACCCGAACACCGGGGAGCTGTTTTTT
14,NA,TRBJ2-1,many,TRBV3-1,CASSQERRYSEQFF,TGTGCCAGCAGCCAAGAACGGCGATATAGTGAGCAGTTCTTC
15,TRBD1,TRBJ2-2,NA,TRBV12-3/TRBV12-4,CASKYRGSLTGELFF,TGTGCCAGCAAGTACAGGGGGTCACTAACCGGGGAGCTGTTTTTT
14,NA,TRBJ2-7,NA,TRBV6-2/TRBV6-3,CASRLTGMRVEQYF,TGTGCCAGCAGACTCACAGGGATGCGTGTCGAGCAGTACTTC
13,NA,TRBJ1-5,NA,TRBV28,CASDSWGGQPQHF,TGTGCCAGCGATTCGTGGGGAGGACAGCCCCAGCATTTT
13,NA,TRBJ1-5,many,TRBV5-1,CASSLGGDQPQHF,TGCGCCAGCAGCTTGGGAGGGGATCAGCCCCAGCATTTT
16,TRBD1,TRBJ1-1,NA,TRBV12-3/TRBV12-4,CASSPTGVGSNTEAFF,TGTGCCAGCAGTCCCACAGGGGTTGGGTCGAACACTGAAGCTTTCTTT
15,NA,TRBJ2-1,few,TRBV20-1,CSARSGLNSYNEQFF,TGCAGTGCTAGGTCGGGGTTGAACTCCTACAATGAGCAGTTCTTC
14,TRBD1,TRBJ2-1,NA,TRBV19,CASRRTGMNNEQFF,TGTGCCAGCAGGAGGACAGGGATGAACAATGAGCAGTTCTTC
18,TRBD2,TRBJ2-1,NA,TRBV6-1,CASRPTAPGTSHYNEQFF,TGTGCCAGCAGACCCACAGCGCCCGGGACTAGCCACTACAATGAGCAGTTCTTC
15,TRBD2,TRBJ2-5,many,TRBV20-1,CSAPPLAGGRETQYF,TGCAGTGCGCCTCCGCTAGCGGGAGGGAGAGAGACCCAGTACTTC
17,TRBD2,TRBJ2-1,NA,TRBV12-3/TRBV12-4,CASSLAPTSGLHNEQFF,TGTGCCAGCAGTTTAGCCCCGACTAGCGGACTACACAATGAGCAGTTCTTC
15,NA,TRBJ2-5,many,TRBV7-8,CASSFGRSLQETQYF,TGTGCCAGCAGCTTTGGCAGGTCGCTCCAAGAGACCCAGTACTTC
15,TRBD1,TRBJ1-1,NA,TRBV5-1,CASSFSGGGNTEAFF,TGCGCCAGCAGCTTTTCAGGGGGGGGAAACACTGAAGCTTTCTTT
14,NA,TRBJ1-1,few,TRBV11-3,CASRPDGGGTEAFF,TGTGCCAGCAGGCCCGACGGAGGGGGCACTGAAGCTTTCTTT
15,TRBD2,TRBJ2-5,few,TRBV20-1,CSGTRSLAGGETQYF,TGCAGTGGCACGCGGTCACTAGCGGGTGGGGAGACCCAGTACTTC
12,NA,TRBJ2-5,few,TRBV20-1,CSGGGSQETQYF,TGCAGTGGGGGGGGCTCACAAGAGACCCAGTACTTC
17,NA,TRBJ2-1,few,TRBV9,CASSVGGGGPRGDEQFF,TGTGCCAGCAGCGTAGGAGGTGGAGGACCCCGAGGCGATGAGCAGTTCTTC
13,TRBD1,TRBJ2-4,few,TRBV5-1,CASSSGTAFIQYF,TGCGCCAGCAGCTCAGGGACAGCCTTTATTCAGTACTTC
15,TRBD2,TRBJ2-1,NA,TRBV9,CASSALAGADNEQFF,TGTGCCAGCAGCGCCCTAGCGGGGGCGGACAATGAGCAGTTCTTC
14,NA,TRBJ1-4,NA,TRBV11-2,CASSTPLGGGKLFF,TGTGCCAGCAGCACCCCGCTCGGGGGTGGAAAACTGTTTTTT
12,TRBD1,TRBJ2-1,few,TRBV29-1,CSSRDRADEQFF,TGCAGCTCCCGGGACAGGGCGGACGAGCAGTTCTTC
13,NA,TRBJ1-1,NA,TRBV7-2,CASSFQVGTEAFF,TGTGCCAGCAGCTTCCAGGTAGGAACTGAAGCTTTCTTT
16,NA,TRBJ2-2,NA,TRBV7-9,CASSFPGPTSPGELFF,TGTGCCAGCAGCTTTCCGGGACCAACGAGCCCCGGGGAGCTGTTTTTT
15,TRBD1,TRBJ1-1,NA,TRBV20-1,CSASTGGRGNTEAFF,TGCAGTGCTAGCACAGGGGGGCGGGGGAACACTGAAGCTTTCTTT
13,NA,TRBJ1-5,NA,TRBV5-1,CASSLGGRQPQHF,TGCGCCAGCAGCTTGGGGGGAAGGCAGCCCCAGCATTTT
13,NA,TRBJ1-2,NA,TRBV7-2,CASSFFGPYGYTF,TGTGCCAGCAGCTTCTTTGGCCCCTATGGCTACACCTTC
17,TRBD2,TRBJ2-5,few,TRBV9,CASSSGTSGRAVETQYF,TGTGCCAGCAGCTCCGGGACTAGCGGGAGGGCCGTTGAGACCCAGTACTTC
14,NA,TRBJ2-5,NA,TRBV20-1,CSANRAEGQETQYF,TGCAGTGCTAACCGTGCTGAGGGCCAAGAGACCCAGTACTTC
17,NA,TRBJ1-3,few,TRBV10-3,CAISDPVGALSGNTIYF,TGTGCCATCAGTGATCCGGTCGGAGCGCTCTCTGGAAACACCATATATTTT
15,TRBD2,TRBJ2-1,NA,TRBV20-1,CSARKLLAGYNEQFF,TGCAGTGCTAGGAAACTACTAGCGGGGTACAATGAGCAGTTCTTC
15,NA,TRBJ1-5,few,TRBV24-1,CATSDPRTENQPQHF,TGTGCCACCAGTGATCCAAGGACGGAGAATCAGCCCCAGCATTTT
13,NA,TRBJ2-7,NA,TRBV7-8,CASSLALASEQYF,TGTGCCAGCAGCTTAGCGCTAGCGAGCGAGCAGTACTTC
15,NA,TRBJ2-1,NA,TRBV7-2,CASSLGGTVSKEQFF,TGTGCCAGCAGCTTAGGGGGGACGGTCAGTAAGGAGCAGTTCTTC
17,TRBD2,TRBJ2-1,NA,TRBV4-3,CASSQSGGAGDYNEQFF,TGCGCCAGCAGCCAGTCGGGGGGAGCGGGAGACTACAATGAGCAGTTCTTC
15,NA,TRBJ2-2,NA,TRBV12-3/TRBV12-4,CASSLVGTITGELFF,TGTGCCAGCAGTTTAGTGGGGACGATCACCGGGGAGCTGTTTTTT